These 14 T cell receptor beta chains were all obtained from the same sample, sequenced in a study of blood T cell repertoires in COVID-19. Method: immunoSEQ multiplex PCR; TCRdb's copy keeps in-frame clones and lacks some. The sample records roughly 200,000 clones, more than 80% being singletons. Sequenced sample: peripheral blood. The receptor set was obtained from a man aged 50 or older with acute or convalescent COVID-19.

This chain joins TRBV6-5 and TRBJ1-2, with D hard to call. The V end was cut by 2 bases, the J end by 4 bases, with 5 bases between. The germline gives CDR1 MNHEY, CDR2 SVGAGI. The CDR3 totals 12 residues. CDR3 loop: CASSYGSYGYTF. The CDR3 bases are TGTGCCAGCAGTTACGGGAGCTATGGCTACACCTTC.

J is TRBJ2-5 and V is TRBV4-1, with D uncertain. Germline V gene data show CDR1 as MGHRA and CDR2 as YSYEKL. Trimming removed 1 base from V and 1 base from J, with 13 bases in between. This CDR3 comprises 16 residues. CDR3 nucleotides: TGCGCCAGCAGCCAAGCCCTCACTCAGGCCCAAGAGACCCAGTACTTC. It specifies CASSQALTQAQETQYF.

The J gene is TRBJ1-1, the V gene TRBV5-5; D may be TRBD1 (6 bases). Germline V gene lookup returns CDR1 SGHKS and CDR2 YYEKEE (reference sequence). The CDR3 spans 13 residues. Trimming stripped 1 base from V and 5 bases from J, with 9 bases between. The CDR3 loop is CASSLTGLTEAFF. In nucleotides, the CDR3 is TGTGCCAGCAGCTTGACAGGGTTAACTGAAGCTTTCTTT. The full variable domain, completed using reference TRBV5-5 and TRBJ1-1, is DAGVTQSPTHLIKTRGQQVTLRCSPISGHKSVSWYQQVLGQGPQFIFQYYEKEERGRGNFPDRFSARQFPNYSSELNVNALLLGDSALYLCASSLTGLTEAFFGQGTRLTVV.

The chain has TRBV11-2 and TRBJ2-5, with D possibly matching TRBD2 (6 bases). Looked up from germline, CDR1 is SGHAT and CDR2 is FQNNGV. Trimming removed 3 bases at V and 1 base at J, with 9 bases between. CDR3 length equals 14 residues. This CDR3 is CASSFGGVQETQYF. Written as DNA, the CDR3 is TGTGCCAGCAGCTTCGGAGGGGTCCAAGAGACCCAGTACTTC.

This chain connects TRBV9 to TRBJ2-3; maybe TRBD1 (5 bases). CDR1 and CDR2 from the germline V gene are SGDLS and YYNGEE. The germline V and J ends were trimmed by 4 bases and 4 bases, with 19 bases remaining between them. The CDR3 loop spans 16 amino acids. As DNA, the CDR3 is TGTGCCAGCAGCAACCCGGACACGATTCCGGCAGATACGCAGTATTTT. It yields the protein CASSNPDTIPADTQYF.

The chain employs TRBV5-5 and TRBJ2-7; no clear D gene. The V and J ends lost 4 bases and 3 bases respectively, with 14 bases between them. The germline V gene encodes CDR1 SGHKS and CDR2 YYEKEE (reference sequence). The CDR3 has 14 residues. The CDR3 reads CASSPLILYYEQYV. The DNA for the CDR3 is TGTGCCAGCAGCCCCCTAATTCTGTACTACGAGCAGTACGTC.

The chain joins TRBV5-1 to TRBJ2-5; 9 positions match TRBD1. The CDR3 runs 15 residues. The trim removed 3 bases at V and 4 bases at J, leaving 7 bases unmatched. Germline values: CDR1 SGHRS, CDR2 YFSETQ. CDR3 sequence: CASSSTQGAGETQYF. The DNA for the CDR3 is TGCGCCAGCAGCTCCACACAGGGGGCGGGAGAGACCCAGTACTTC.

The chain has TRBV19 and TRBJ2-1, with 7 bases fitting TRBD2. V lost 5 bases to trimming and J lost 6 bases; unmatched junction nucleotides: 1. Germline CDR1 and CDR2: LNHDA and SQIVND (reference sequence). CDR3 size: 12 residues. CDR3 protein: CASSSSGNEQFF. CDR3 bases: TGTGCCAGTAGTTCTAGCGGCAATGAGCAGTTCTTC. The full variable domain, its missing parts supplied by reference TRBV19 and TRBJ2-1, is DGGITQSPKYLFRKEGQNVTLSCEQNLNHDAMYWYRQDPGQGLRLIYYSQIVNDFQKGDIAEGYSVSREKKESFPLTVTSAQKNPTAFYLCASSSSGNEQFFGPGTRLTVL.

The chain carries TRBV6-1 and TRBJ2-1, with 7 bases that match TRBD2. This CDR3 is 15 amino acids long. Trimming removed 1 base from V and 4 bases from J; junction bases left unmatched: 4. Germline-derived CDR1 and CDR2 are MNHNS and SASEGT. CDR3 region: CASSEGGAGYNEQFF. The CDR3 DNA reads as TGTGCCAGCAGTGAAGGGGGAGCGGGGTACAATGAGCAGTTCTTC.

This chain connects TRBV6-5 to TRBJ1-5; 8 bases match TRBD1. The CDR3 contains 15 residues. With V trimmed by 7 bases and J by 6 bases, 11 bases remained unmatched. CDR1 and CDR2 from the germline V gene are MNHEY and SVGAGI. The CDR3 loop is CASTMGQVFGQPQHF. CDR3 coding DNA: TGTGCCAGCACCATGGGACAGGTCTTTGGTCAGCCCCAGCATTTT.

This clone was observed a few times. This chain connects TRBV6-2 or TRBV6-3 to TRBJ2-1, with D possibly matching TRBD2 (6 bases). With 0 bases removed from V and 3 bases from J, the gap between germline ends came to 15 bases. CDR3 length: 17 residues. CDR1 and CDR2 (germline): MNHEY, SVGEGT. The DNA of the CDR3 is TGTGCCAGCAGTTACTCCCCCGTCTGGGGGGTCTACAATGAGCAGTTCTTC. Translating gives CASSYSPVWGVYNEQFF.

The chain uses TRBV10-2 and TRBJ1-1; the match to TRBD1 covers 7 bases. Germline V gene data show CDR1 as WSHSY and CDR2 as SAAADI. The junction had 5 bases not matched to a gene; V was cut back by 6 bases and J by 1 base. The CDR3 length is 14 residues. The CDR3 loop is CASSQTGPNTEAFF. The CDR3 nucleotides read TGCGCCAGCAGCCAGACAGGGCCGAACACTGAAGCTTTCTTT.

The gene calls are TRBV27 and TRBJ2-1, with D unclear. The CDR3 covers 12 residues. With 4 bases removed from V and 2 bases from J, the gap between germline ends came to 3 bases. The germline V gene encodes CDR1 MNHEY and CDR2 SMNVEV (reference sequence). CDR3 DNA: TGTGCCAGCAGTTCAGCCTACAATGAGCAGTTCTTC. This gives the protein CASSSAYNEQFF.

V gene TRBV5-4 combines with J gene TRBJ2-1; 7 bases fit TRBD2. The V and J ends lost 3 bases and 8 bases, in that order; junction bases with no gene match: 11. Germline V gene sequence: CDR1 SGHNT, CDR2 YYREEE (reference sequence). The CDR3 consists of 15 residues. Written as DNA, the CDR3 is TGTGCCAGCAGCTCGGGGGTACTAGCGAGGGATGAGCAGTTCTTC. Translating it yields CASSSGVLARDEQFF.